The 18 T cell receptor beta chains below come from one sample, sequenced in a study of a mutant IDH1 vaccine in newly diagnosed glioma. Time point reported: week 11, during vaccination. Every vaccination contained 300 ug of the mutant IDH1 20-mer peptide and was paired with topical imiquimod. Their cognate antigens are unknown. Data came from immunoSEQ multiplex PCR; TCRdb stores just in-frame clones and leaves some out. The sample holds some 54,000 clones; around 90% are singletons and the top ten take under 2.5%. The sequencing used PBMCs, collected from a glioma patient whose treatment included an IDH1 peptide vaccine. Receptors were obtained from a man aged 45-60 years with glioma.

The genes are TRBV27 and TRBJ1-2; weak D call: TRBD1 (6 bases). The CDR3 is 16 amino acids. With 2 bases removed from V and 5 bases from J, the gap between germline ends came to 18 bases. From germline, CDR1 is MNHEY and CDR2 SMNVEV (reference sequence). The CDR3 DNA follows: TGTGCCAGCAGTTTAACGGGGGGGCGCGGGGTTTATGGCTACACCTTC. Translation: CASSLTGGRGVYGYTF.

The chain carries TRBV5-4 and TRBJ2-1, with a possible D match to TRBD1 (6 bases). V gave up 3 bases and J gave up 4 bases, with 17 bases separating them. CDR1 and CDR2 (germline): SGHNT, YYREEE (reference sequence). This CDR3 is built from 16 residues. In nucleotides, the CDR3 is TGTGCCAGCAGCTCTGGGGGCGGACAGATTTACAATGAGCAGTTCTTC. Amino acids: CASSSGGGQIYNEQFF.

The gene calls are TRBV29-1 and TRBJ2-7; a possible D gene is TRBD1 (8 bases). This CDR3 contains 18 residues. Looked up from germline, CDR1 is SQVTM and CDR2 is ANQGSEA. Trimming took off 4 bases at V and 3 bases at J, with 28 bases between the two ends. This CDR3 is CSVVGDRRAGSTLYEQYF. The CDR3 DNA reads TGCAGCGTTGTGGGGGACAGGCGAGCGGGGTCAACCCTCTACGAGCAGTACTTC.

This chain connects TRBV4-1 to TRBJ1-3, with D possibly TRBD1 on 5 matching bases. Trimming pared 0 bases from V and 2 bases from J, leaving 8 bases between. Germline CDR1 is MGHRA and CDR2 is YSYEKL. The CDR3 sequence is 15 residues long. The CDR3 DNA reads TGCGCCAGCAGCCAAGATTCAGGGACTGGAAACACCATATATTTT. Protein product: CASSQDSGTGNTIYF.

The V gene is TRBV7-2, the J gene TRBJ2-4; D is ambiguous. Trimming pared 1 base from V and 7 bases from J, leaving 14 bases between. This CDR3 is 15 amino acids long. Germline V gene sequence: CDR1 SGHTA, CDR2 FQGNSA. The CDR3 bases are TGTGCCAGCAGCTTAGGTTCGAGGTCGCCTAACATTCAGTACTTC. It is translated as CASSLGSRSPNIQYF. The full variable domain, completed using reference TRBV7-2 and TRBJ2-4, is GAGVSQSPSNKVTEKGKDVELRCDPISGHTALYWYRQSLGQGLEFLIYFQGNSAPDKSGLPSDRFSAERTGGSVSTLTIQRTQQEDSAVYLCASSLGSRSPNIQYFGAGTRLSVL.

The genes are TRBV5-4 and TRBJ2-3; D not certain. The germline V and J ends were trimmed by 4 bases and 1 base, with 16 bases remaining between them. Germline CDR1 and CDR2: SGHNT and YYREEE (reference sequence). The CDR3 covers 16 residues. CDR3 DNA sequence: TGTGCCAGCAGCACCCGCCGGGCCGCCCGCACAGATACGCAGTATTTT. Its protein product is CASSTRRAARTDTQYF.

The chain links TRBV2 to TRBJ1-1, with 9 bases matching TRBD1. This CDR3 is built from 12 residues. Germline CDR1 reads SNHLY; CDR2 reads FYNNEI. V gave up 8 bases and J gave up 7 bases; unmatched junction bases: 5. The CDR3 DNA reads as TGTGCCAGCCTCAACAGGGGGCTTGAAGCTTTCTTT. Protein product: CASLNRGLEAFF.

The chain recombines TRBV20-1 with TRBJ2-7, with D perhaps TRBD2 (6 bases). Trimming took 7 bases from V and 5 from J, leaving 9 bases between them. Germline V gene sequence: CDR1 DFQATT, CDR2 SNEGSKA (reference sequence). This CDR3 contains 10 residues. Here the CDR3 DNA reads TGCAGTGTTCTAGCGAACGAGCAGTACTTC. It yields the protein CSVLANEQYF.

This sequence joins TRBV19 and TRBJ1-1; D unclear. The CDR3 totals 14 residues. V was pared by 5 bases and J by 1 base, with 11 bases between. Germline CDR1 LNHDA, CDR2 SQIVND (reference sequence). The DNA of the CDR3 is TGTGCCAGTAGTCTAGGTAGGGCGAACACTGAAGCTTTCTTT. It encodes CASSLGRANTEAFF.

This sequence joins TRBV6-5 and TRBJ1-4; possibly TRBD1 for D (6 bases). The ends were cut back, 6 bases at V and 7 bases at J, with 15 bases in the middle. The V gene's germline CDR1 is MNHEY and CDR2 SVGAGI. The CDR3 is 14 residues long. The CDR3 DNA sequence: TGTGCCAGCAGCCCTGGACAGTCGGGTGAAAAACTGTTTTTT. Amino acids: CASSPGQSGEKLFF.

This chain connects TRBV15 to TRBJ2-1, with D uncertain. Trimming removed 4 bases at V and 3 bases at J, with 10 bases between. The CDR3 has 14 amino acids. In germline, CDR1 is LNHNV, CDR2 YYDKDF (reference sequence). The CDR3 spells CATSNPLSYNEQFF. The CDR3 coding sequence is TGTGCCACCAGCAACCCCCTCAGCTACAATGAGCAGTTCTTC.

The chain is built from TRBV5-6 and TRBJ1-2; D not certain. The CDR3 spans 14 residues. Trimming took off 2 bases at V and 8 bases at J, with 16 bases between the two ends. Looked up from germline, CDR1 is SGHDT and CDR2 is YYEEEE. The DNA of the CDR3 is TGTGCCAGCAGCTTTGATCTCCGGGAAAGGGGCTACACCTTC. Amino acid sequence: CASSFDLRERGYTF.

DNA for the CDR3: TGTGCCAGCATACGGGGGAATGAGCAGTTCTTC. Amino acid sequence: CASIRGNEQFF. The chain has TRBV6-5 and TRBJ2-1; D is possibly TRBD2 (6 bases). Trimming took 7 bases from V and 7 from J, leaving 8 bases between them. Germline V gives CDR1 MNHEY, CDR2 SVGAGI. The CDR3 runs 11 residues.

The rearrangement uses TRBV19 and TRBJ2-1; 8 nucleotides line up with TRBD2. The CDR3 has 14 residues. J gave up 6 bases and V 6 bases, and 7 bases lay outside the gene matches. The germline gives CDR1 LNHDA, CDR2 SQIVND (reference sequence). The CDR3 coding sequence is TGTGCCAGTAGATGGGCGGGAGGAGGCAATGAGCAGTTCTTC. Protein sequence: CASRWAGGGNEQFF.

J is TRBJ2-7 and V is TRBV19; 11 bases agree with TRBD2. This CDR3 has 15 residues. Germline V CDR1 and CDR2: LNHDA, SQIVND (reference sequence). With 5 bases clipped from V and 4 bases from J, the junction kept 7 bases outside the gene matches. CDR3 in amino acids: CASSLGTSGGYEQYF. CDR3 sequence (DNA): TGTGCCAGTAGTCTGGGGACTAGCGGAGGATACGAGCAGTACTTC.

The chain employs TRBV2 and TRBJ2-7; 8 bases line up with TRBD1. Germline V gene sequence: CDR1 SNHLY, CDR2 FYNNEI. J lost 5 bases, V lost 4 bases, and 4 bases had no gene match. CDR3 length: 13 amino acids. The CDR3 is CASSGTGFDEQYF. The CDR3 nucleotides read TGTGCCAGCAGTGGGACAGGGTTCGACGAGCAGTACTTC.

This chain connects TRBV28 to TRBJ2-7; TRBD1 matches 9 bases. The trim removed 2 bases at V and 4 bases at J, leaving 3 bases unmatched. The length of the CDR3 is 14 residues. Per the germline V gene, CDR1 is MDHEN and CDR2 is SYDVKM. CDR3 bases: TGTGCCAGCAGTTTACCGGGACAGGGATACGAGCAGTACTTC. Translating gives CASSLPGQGYEQYF.

The chain uses TRBV6-1 and TRBJ2-3; 11 positions agree with TRBD2. V shed 6 bases, J shed 0 bases, and the junction held 2 bases outside the gene matches. The CDR3 loop spans 15 amino acids. Germline lookup yields CDR1 MNHNS and CDR2 SASEGT. CDR3 nucleotide sequence: TGTGCCAGCAGCTTAGCGGGAGGGAGCACAGATACGCAGTATTTT. It is translated as CASSLAGGSTDTQYF.